These 12 T cell receptor beta chains came from one sample sequenced in a study of blood T cell repertoires in COVID-19. TCRdb's table, derived via immunoSEQ multiplex PCR, lists solely in-frame clones and lacks some. This table has about 140,000 clones, roughly four fifths appearing once. The sample consisted of peripheral blood. These receptors originate from a human donor in a cohort sampled during active COVID-19.

V is TRBV7-6 and J is TRBJ1-2; TRBD1 might be the D (6 bases). V was clipped by 2 bases and J by 5 bases, with 12 bases between them. The germline CDR1 and CDR2 sequences are SGHVS and FNYEAQ. The CDR3 consists of 14 residues. The CDR3 DNA follows: TGTGCCAGCAGCTTATCAGGGGTGGGGTATGGCTACACCTTC. It codes for CASSLSGVGYGYTF.

This clone was counted a single time. V and J are TRBV11-2 and TRBJ2-7; possibly TRBD1 for D (6 bases). CDR3 size: 15 residues. Per the germline V gene, CDR1 is SGHAT and CDR2 is FQNNGV. The germline V and J ends were trimmed by 7 bases and 2 bases, with 18 bases remaining between them. Here the CDR3 DNA reads TGTGCCAGCACTCTAGAACCCGGACAGACCTACGAGCAGTACTTC. It is translated as CASTLEPGQTYEQYF.

This sequence joins TRBV3-1 (or the pseudogene TRBV3-2) and TRBJ2-7, with 7 bases that match TRBD2. Germline CDR1 and CDR2: LGHDT and YNNKEL (reference sequence). After removal of 2 bases from V and 0 bases from J, the junction contained 4 bases not matched to a gene. The CDR3 extends over 15 amino acids. Here the CDR3 reads CASSQTSESSYEQYF. The CDR3 coding sequence is TGTGCCAGCAGCCAAACTAGCGAGAGCTCCTACGAGCAGTACTTC.

The chain has TRBV3-1 (or the pseudogene TRBV3-2) and TRBJ2-3, with 12 bases identical to TRBD1. The CDR3 runs 17 residues. CDR1 is LGHDT and CDR2 is YNNKEL in the germline V gene (reference sequence). V shed 4 bases, J shed 4 bases, and the junction held 9 bases outside the gene matches. DNA for the CDR3: TGTGCCAGCAGCCGCTCTGGGACAGGGGGCACCGCAGATACGCAGTATTTT. This gives the protein CASSRSGTGGTADTQYF.

V usage is TRBV7-9 and J usage is TRBJ1-4; no clear D. CDR1 is SEHNR and CDR2 is FQNEAQ in the germline V gene (reference sequence). V was pared by 2 bases and J by 0 bases, with 10 bases between. The CDR3 spans 16 residues. The CDR3 sequence: CASSLSRGATNEKLFF. The CDR3 DNA sequence: TGTGCCAGCAGCTTATCCCGCGGGGCAACTAATGAAAAACTGTTTTTT.

V and J are TRBV18 and TRBJ1-1; 7 bases align to TRBD1. The ends lost 5 bases at V and 1 base at J; junction bases unmatched: 4. Germline loops: CDR1 KGHSH, CDR2 LQKENI. The CDR3 is 14 amino acids. This chain's CDR3 is CASSAGQKNTEAFF. Here the CDR3 DNA reads TGTGCCAGCTCAGCGGGACAGAAGAACACTGAAGCTTTCTTT.

This rearrangement joins TRBV7-9 to TRBJ1-5, with D unresolved. The CDR3 consists of 13 residues. V was cut by 1 base and J by 7 bases, with 8 bases left in between. Germline loops: CDR1 SEHNR, CDR2 FQNEAQ (reference sequence). The CDR3 loop is CASSLDLRQPQHF. The CDR3 coding sequence is TGTGCCAGCAGCTTAGATTTGAGACAGCCCCAGCATTTT.

The chain joins TRBV11-2 to TRBJ1-1; no clear D. The V end lost 5 bases, the J end lost 5 bases, and 9 bases lay between the germline ends. Germline-derived CDR1 and CDR2 are SGHAT and FQNNGV. The CDR3 runs 12 residues. This CDR3 reads CASSLGETEAFF. CDR3 nucleotides: TGTGCCAGCAGCCTTGGGGAGACTGAAGCTTTCTTT.

This clone has only one observation. This chain links TRBV2 with TRBJ1-3; D unclear. V gave up 10 bases and J gave up 1 base, with 8 bases separating them. The CDR3 is made up of 12 amino acids. The germline V gene encodes CDR1 SNHLY and CDR2 FYNNEI. In nucleotides, the CDR3 is TGTGCCATTTTAGATTCTGGAAACACCATATATTTT. It specifies CAILDSGNTIYF. The entire variable domain, with the rest obtained from reference TRBV2 and TRBJ1-3, is as follows: EPEVTQTPSHQVTQMGQEVILRCVPISNHLYFYWYRQILGQKVEFLVSFYNNEISEKSEIFDDQFSVERPDGSNFTLKIRSTKLEDSAMYFCAILDSGNTIYFGEGSWLTVV.

J is TRBJ2-5 and V is TRBV7-9; the match to TRBD2 covers 7 bases. In germline, CDR1 is SEHNR, CDR2 FQNEAQ (reference sequence). This CDR3 is 13 amino acids long. Trimming took 7 bases from V and 1 from J; bases not matched to a gene: 3. The CDR3 DNA reads as TGTGCCAGCACAGGGAGGGTCCAAGAGACCCAGTACTTC. It encodes CASTGRVQETQYF. Filled out from reference TRBV7-9 and TRBJ2-5, the complete variable domain reads DTGVSQNPRHKITKRGQNVTFRCDPISEHNRLYWYRQTLGQGPEFLTYFQNEAQLEKSRLLSDRFSAERPKGSFSTLEIQRTEQGDSAMYLCASTGRVQETQYFGPGTRLLVL.

The DNA of the CDR3 is TGTGCCAGTTGTCAGAGGGCATTCGCGAACACCGGGGAGCTGTTTTTT. This codes for CASCQRAFANTGELFF. The chain has TRBV19 and TRBJ2-2, with D possibly being TRBD2 (5 bases). Germline CDR1 LNHDA, CDR2 SQIVND (reference sequence). The CDR3 has 16 residues. V gave up 8 bases and J gave up 0 bases, with 16 bases separating them. Based on the CDR3 plus reference TRBV19 and TRBJ2-2, the full variable domain is DGGITQSPKYLFRKEGQNVTLSCEQNLNHDAMYWYRQDPGQGLRLIYYSQIVNDFQKGDIAEGYSVSREKKESFPLTVTSAQKNPTAFYLCASCQRAFANTGELFFGEGSRLTVL.

The chain couples TRBV18 to TRBJ1-2; 8 bases fit TRBD1. Trimming removed 3 bases from V and 5 bases from J; junction bases left unmatched: 8. The germline V gene has CDR1 KGHSH and CDR2 LQKENI. This CDR3 contains 15 residues. CDR3 nucleotide sequence: TGTGCCAGCTCACCCGGGGTGGACAGGGCGTATGGCTACACCTTC. Translated: CASSPGVDRAYGYTF.